This T cell receptor (beta chain) originates from a study of blood T cells in healthy people across ages. Study-wide results and limits: PBMC samples, being unsorted, prevented any conclusive comparison of naive and antigen-experienced cells. The study found more naive CD4+ cells and higher diversity in long-lived than aged donors.

Germline V gene sequence: CDR1 LNHDA, CDR2 SQIVND (reference sequence). Deletions cut 4 bases from V and 4 bases from J, with 10 bases between. The CDR3 totals 13 residues. Combining a sample-barcoded 5' primer with a J-beta primer mix, a second PCR ran for 7 to 11 cycles. TCRdb passed the 5' RACE reads through MiXCR, listing each CDR3 protein once. In the table there are 870,000 or so distinct CDR3 sequences, around 28% of which are singletons. Details on this clonotype: Its specificity is not known.

Sequencing was carried out using blood. The sequence was obtained from an elderly woman in good health. The gene calls are TRBV19 and TRBJ2-5; the D is unclear. CDR3 sequence: CASSTRNRETQYF. The CDR3 nucleotides read TGTGCCAGTAGTACGCGGAACCGAGAGACCCAGTACTTC.